The 9 T cell receptor beta chains listed next were all sequenced from one sample in a study of cytomegalovirus exposure and HLA in healthy donors. Profiling relied on immunoSEQ multiplex PCR, and the TCRdb table lists in-frame clones only, not all of them. The sample comprises about 110,000 clones, around 89% of which are singletons, and less than 2% rests with the top ten. Sequencing was done on a sample of PBMCs. These receptors all stem from a woman younger than 30 in good health and CMV-seropositive.

The V call is TRBV6-6, the J call TRBJ2-7, with TRBD1 matching over 10 bases. This CDR3 spans 15 amino acids. The V segment lost 6 bases and the J segment 3 bases; nucleotides outside the gene matches: 8. CDR1 and CDR2 (germline): MNHNY, SVGAGI (reference sequence). This CDR3 is CASSRGQGGIYEQYV. The CDR3 bases are TGTGCCAGCAGCCGAGGACAGGGGGGTATCTACGAGCAGTACGTC.

V is TRBV6-5 and J is TRBJ1-1, with TRBD1 identical over 7 bases. The CDR3 runs to 15 residues. Trimming removed 6 bases from V and 0 bases from J; junction bases left unmatched: 7. In germline, CDR1 is MNHEY, CDR2 SVGAGI. CDR3 coding DNA: TGTGCCAGCAGACCAGGGACAGCCATGAACACTGAAGCTTTCTTT. As protein: CASRPGTAMNTEAFF.

This clone turned up a few times. The CDR3 loop reads CASSRGAEKMLFF. The CDR3 DNA reads TGTGCCAGCAGCCGAGGTGCAGAAAAAATGCTGTTTTTT. The rearrangement joins TRBV25-1 to TRBJ1-4, with D hard to call. Germline V gene data show CDR1 as MGHDK and CDR2 as SYGVNS. Trimming shortened V by 6 bases and J by 14 bases, and 19 bases separated the two germline ends. The CDR3 spans 13 residues. Full variable domain (missing parts from reference TRBV25-1 and TRBJ1-4): EADIYQTPRYLVIGTGKKITLECSQTMGHDKMYWYQQDPGMELHLIHYSYGVNSTEKGDLSSESTVSRIRTEHFPLTLESARPSHTSQYLCASSRGAEKMLFFGSGTQLSVL.

V and J are TRBV15 and TRBJ1-2, with 7 positions matching TRBD1. V shed 3 bases and J 8 bases; nucleotides not matched to a gene: 9. Germline-derived CDR1 and CDR2 are LNHNV and YYDKDF (reference sequence). There are 14 residues in the CDR3. The CDR3: CATSRHRGLNGYTF. The CDR3 coding sequence is TGTGCCACCAGCAGGCACAGGGGACTGAACGGCTACACCTTC.

The V and J genes are TRBV9 and TRBJ2-5; 8 nucleotides align to TRBD2. CDR1 SGDLS and CDR2 YYNGEE come from the germline V gene. The CDR3 sequence is 15 residues long. The ends lost 2 bases at V and 1 base at J; junction bases unmatched: 4. This CDR3 reads CASSVFGGGQETQYF. The CDR3, as DNA: TGTGCCAGCAGCGTCTTCGGGGGGGGCCAAGAGACCCAGTACTTC.

The genes are TRBV18 and TRBJ1-2; 9 nucleotides agree with TRBD1. Trimming took 3 bases from V and 4 from J; bases not matched to a gene: 6. Germline V gene data show CDR1 as KGHSH and CDR2 as LQKENI. The CDR3 is made up of 15 amino acids. The CDR3 sequence: CASSPHRGRVYGYTF. The DNA for the CDR3 is TGTGCCAGCTCACCCCACAGGGGGCGCGTCTATGGCTACACCTTC.

J is TRBJ1-2 and V is TRBV28, with 7 bases lining up with TRBD1. The CDR3 extends over 15 amino acids. From germline, CDR1 is MDHEN and CDR2 SYDVKM. After removal of 0 bases from V and 8 bases from J, the junction contained 9 bases not matched to a gene. CDR3 amino acids: CASSLWTGRIQGYTF. The CDR3 region has the DNA TGTGCCAGCAGTTTATGGACAGGGCGTATTCAGGGCTACACCTTC.

The V call is TRBV6-5, the J call TRBJ2-5; 8 positions agree with TRBD1. Trimming removed 3 bases from V and 3 bases from J; junction bases left unmatched: 3. The CDR3 contains 14 residues. Germline V gene data show CDR1 as MNHEY and CDR2 as SVGAGI. The CDR3 reads CASSYMTGEETQYF. DNA for the CDR3: TGTGCCAGCAGTTATATGACAGGGGAAGAGACCCAGTACTTC.

V gene TRBV7-8 combines with J gene TRBJ2-2; D remains unclear. V was shortened by 2 bases and J by 7 bases, with 11 bases between the two germline ends. The CDR3 is 14 amino acids. Germline lookup yields CDR1 SGHVS and CDR2 FQNEAQ. CDR3: CASSLLSGYGELFF. Written as DNA, the CDR3 is TGTGCCAGCAGCTTACTTTCCGGGTACGGGGAGCTGTTTTTT.